The 8 T cell receptor beta chains listed next were all sequenced from one sample in a study of blood T cell repertoires in COVID-19. The data were produced by immunoSEQ multiplex PCR, yet TCRdb's version contains in-frame clones alone and is incomplete. This table has tens of thousands of clones, around 74% appearing once. Sequencing was done on a sample of peripheral blood. All receptors come from a man between 65 and 80 years old with COVID-19, enrolled during active disease.

The chain joins TRBV2 to TRBJ1-5; the match to TRBD1 covers 8 bases. V shed 0 bases and J 1 base; nucleotides not matched to a gene: 5. This CDR3 comprises 17 residues. CDR1 is SNHLY, CDR2 FYNNEI, per germline. As DNA, the CDR3 is TGTGCCAGCAGTGAAGCGGCAGGGGGCTGGAGCAATCAGCCCCAGCATTTT. It encodes CASSEAAGGWSNQPQHF.

Only a few counts were recorded for this clone. The chain has TRBV6-5 and TRBJ1-6, with D possibly TRBD1 on 6 matching bases. The CDR3 covers 15 residues. Germline loops: CDR1 MNHEY, CDR2 SVGAGI. Trimming took 2 bases from V and 6 from J, leaving 11 bases between them. For the CDR3, the DNA is TGTGCCAGCAGTTACGCGGGGGGCGGTAATTCACCCCTCCACTTT. The encoded protein is CASSYAGGGNSPLHF.

This sequence joins TRBV29-1 and TRBJ2-7, with a possible D match to TRBD1 (6 bases). The CDR3 sequence is 12 residues long. V was pared by 7 bases and J by 9 bases, with 19 bases between. The germline V gene encodes CDR1 SQVTM and CDR2 ANQGSEA. The DNA for the CDR3 is TGCAGCGCCTTTTCTTACAGGGTAGGGCAGTACTTC. Encoded protein: CSAFSYRVGQYF.

The chain links TRBV29-1 to TRBJ1-2; 7 nucleotides agree with TRBD1. Germline V gives CDR1 SQVTM, CDR2 ANQGSEA. V gave up 4 bases and J gave up 3 bases; unmatched junction bases: 5. The CDR3 is made up of 13 amino acids. CDR3 region: CSVAYRGDYGYTF. Here the CDR3 DNA reads TGCAGCGTTGCCTACAGGGGTGACTATGGCTACACCTTC.

This clone turned up a few times. The rearrangement links TRBV10-3 to TRBJ1-2; D gene unclear. Between the trimmed V and J ends, which lost 3 bases and 4 bases, there was a span of 9 bases. The CDR3 has 13 amino acids. Germline CDR1 ENHRY, CDR2 SYGVKD. CDR3 in amino acids: CAISDKTSYGYTF. Here the CDR3 DNA reads TGTGCCATCAGTGACAAGACTAGCTATGGCTACACCTTC.

The rearrangement joins TRBV28 to TRBJ2-1; the match to TRBD2 covers 7 bases. Trimming removed 1 base from V and 6 bases from J; junction bases left unmatched: 9. In germline, CDR1 is MDHEN, CDR2 SYDVKM. The CDR3 length is 16 residues. The CDR3 protein is CASSLSSHRGGNEQFF. CDR3 DNA: TGTGCCAGCAGTTTATCGTCTCATCGCGGGGGCAATGAGCAGTTCTTC.

This chain links TRBV3-1 (or the pseudogene TRBV3-2) with TRBJ2-3, with D possibly matching TRBD1 (5 bases). CDR1 and CDR2 from the germline V gene are LGHDT and YNNKEL (reference sequence). This CDR3 has 15 residues. The V and J ends lost 1 base and 2 bases respectively, with 10 bases between them. The CDR3: CASSQVGAFTDTQYF. The CDR3, as DNA: TGTGCCAGCAGCCAAGTTGGGGCGTTCACAGATACGCAGTATTTT.

The chain joins TRBV6-1 to TRBJ1-2; 10 positions match TRBD1. V lost 3 bases to trimming and J lost 13 bases; unmatched junction nucleotides: 23. CDR3 size: 18 residues. The germline gives CDR1 MNHNS, CDR2 SASEGT. For the CDR3, the DNA is TGTGCCAGCAGTGAGAGCCCTGGACAGGGGGAAGCCTACCGCTCAGGCACCTTC. Protein product: CASSESPGQGEAYRSGTF.